A selection of T cell receptor beta chains follows, all from one sample in a study of T cell responses to AZD1222 COVID-19 vaccine. This table comes from immunoSEQ multiplex PCR, and its TCRdb copy is limited to in-frame clones, with some not included. This table holds some 150,000 clones, about nine tenths found once. The material sequenced was peripheral blood, taken on day 0 of AZD1222 vaccination. The receptors were sampled from an adult in good health. CDR3s include the opening cysteine and the closing phenylalanine or tryptophan. D genes are given only for firm matches. The size of a clone is reported for some rows only, either as once, few or many, or as a class for expanded clones.

clone_size,j_call,cdr3_length,v_call,d_call,cdr3_nt,cdr3_aa
NA,TRBJ2-1,15,TRBV2,NA,TGTGCCAGCAGTGACCTGGGGGGCTCCTACAATGAGCAGTTCTTC,CASSDLGGSYNEQFF
once,TRBJ2-2,15,TRBV5-1,NA,TGCGCCAGCAGACCGAACACAGGGCCCCCCGGGGAGCTGTTTTTT,CASRPNTGPPGELFF
NA,TRBJ2-3,14,TRBV6-5,NA,TGTGCCAGCACCACGGGTGTTAGCACAGATACGCAGTATTTT,CASTTGVSTDTQYF
NA,TRBJ2-1,15,TRBV5-5,TRBD2,TGTGCCAGCAGCTGGGGACTAGCGGAGTACAATGAGCAGTTCTTC,CASSWGLAEYNEQFF
once,TRBJ1-2,16,TRBV19,NA,TGTGCCAGTAGTATAGGAGGGGCCGCGAGGTCATATGGCTACACCTTC,CASSIGGAARSYGYTF
NA,TRBJ2-1,14,TRBV4-2,NA,TGTGCCAGCAGCCATACCTCCTCCTACAATGAGCAGTTCTTC,CASSHTSSYNEQFF
NA,TRBJ2-1,14,TRBV11-2,NA,TGTGCCAGCAGCTCACAGACGGCATACAATGAGCAGTTCTTC,CASSSQTAYNEQFF
few,TRBJ2-2,14,TRBV19,TRBD2,TGTGCCAGTAGTATCTCAGCGGGAGTTCGGGAGCTGTTTTTT,CASSISAGVRELFF
few,TRBJ1-4,19,TRBV19,NA,TGTGCCAGTAGTCCAAAAGCCCCCGGGACGTTTGCAACTAATGAAAAACTGTTTTTT,CASSPKAPGTFATNEKLFF
NA,TRBJ2-1,11,TRBV6-2/TRBV6-3,NA,TGTGCCAGCAGCAACTTAATAGAGCAGTTCTTC,CASSNLIEQFF
NA,TRBJ1-2,13,TRBV18,NA,TGTGCCAGCTCACCCCCGGGACAAGATGGCTACACCTTC,CASSPPGQDGYTF
NA,TRBJ1-5,15,TRBV15,NA,TGTGCCACCAGCAGTGACAGGACTAGCAATCAGCCCCAGCATTTT,CATSSDRTSNQPQHF
once,TRBJ1-2,20,TRBV24-1,TRBD1,TGTGCCACCAGTGATTTGTGGGGTGGGGACAGGGGGCTTTCTAACTATGGCTACACCTTC,CATSDLWGGDRGLSNYGYTF
NA,TRBJ1-3,15,TRBV6-5,TRBD1,TGTGCCAGCAGAGGGACAGGGGGATCTGGAAACACCATATATTTT,CASRGTGGSGNTIYF
NA,TRBJ1-1,14,TRBV9,NA,TGTGCCAGCAGCCCGCCAACAGGGAACACTGAAGCTTTCTTT,CASSPPTGNTEAFF
NA,TRBJ2-2,14,TRBV11-3,NA,TGTGCCAGCAGCTTAGTCGGTCACCCCGGGGAGCTGTTTTTT,CASSLVGHPGELFF
NA,TRBJ1-2,13,TRBV12-3/TRBV12-4,NA,TGTGCCAGCAGTTTTAAGGGGAACTATGGCTACACCTTC,CASSFKGNYGYTF
NA,TRBJ1-3,12,TRBV6-5,NA,TGTGCCAGCGGGCCCCTCGGAAACACCATATATTTT,CASGPLGNTIYF
NA,TRBJ2-7,12,TRBV6-5,NA,TGTGCCAGCAGCACCGGGGACTACGAGCAGTACTTC,CASSTGDYEQYF
NA,TRBJ2-5,16,TRBV5-1,TRBD1,TGCGCCAGCAAGACAATAACAGGGGGTTCAAAAGAGACCCAGTACTTC,CASKTITGGSKETQYF
once,TRBJ1-1,13,TRBV7-3,TRBD1,TGTGCCAGCAGCTCGGACAGGGTCACTGAAGCTTTCTTT,CASSSDRVTEAFF
NA,TRBJ1-5,13,TRBV27,NA,TGTGCCAGCAGTTCCCAGCCCAATCAGCCCCAGCATTTT,CASSSQPNQPQHF
NA,TRBJ1-5,15,TRBV7-2,NA,TGTGCCAGCAGCTTAGTTTCCGGGGTATCCCAGCCCCAGCATTTT,CASSLVSGVSQPQHF
NA,TRBJ2-3,17,TRBV9,TRBD2,TGTGCCAGCAGCGTAGCTGACTCGGGGGGATACACAGATACGCAGTATTTT,CASSVADSGGYTDTQYF
NA,TRBJ1-5,16,TRBV6-5,NA,TGTGCCAGCAGTTACTCGACCCAGGGTACGGCGCAGCCCCAGCATTTT,CASSYSTQGTAQPQHF
few,TRBJ2-7,13,TRBV12-3/TRBV12-4,NA,TGTGCCAGCAGTTTCCAGGGGTCCTACGAGCAGTACTTC,CASSFQGSYEQYF
NA,TRBJ2-1,15,TRBV9,TRBD2,TGTGCCAGCAGCCCCACTAGCGGATCCTACAATGAGCAGTTCTTC,CASSPTSGSYNEQFF
NA,TRBJ2-5,14,TRBV5-4,NA,TGTGCCAGCAGCTTAATCGCCGGGAGTGAGACCCAGTACTTC,CASSLIAGSETQYF
NA,TRBJ2-7,19,TRBV14,TRBD2,TGTGCCAGCAGCCAAGATCCCACCCTTACTAGCGGGCGTCGCCGGGAGCAGTACTTC,CASSQDPTLTSGRRREQYF
few,TRBJ2-3,13,TRBV6-4,NA,TGTGCCAGCAGTGAGTCTGGCACAGATACGCAGTATTTT,CASSESGTDTQYF
few,TRBJ1-4,15,TRBV5-6,NA,TGTGCCAGCAGCTTGGTGTCAGGGTCGAGAGAAAAACTGTTTTTT,CASSLVSGSREKLFF
once,TRBJ1-1,15,TRBV14,NA,TGTGCCAGCAGCCCACTGACGGGGGGCAACACTGAAGCTTTCTTT,CASSPLTGGNTEAFF
once,TRBJ1-1,14,TRBV10-3,NA,TGTGCCATCAGTGAGCCATGGACGAACACTGAAGCTTTCTTT,CAISEPWTNTEAFF